Presented here are 30 T cell receptor beta chains from one specimen sequenced in a study of vaccination effects on CD4 cells after COVID-19. Produced via immunoSEQ multiplex PCR; TCRdb's table is partial and in-frame only. The data hold around 49,000 clones, with roughly 70% observed a single time. Antigen-specific CD4+ T cell clonotypes were called by their expansion after viral peptide-pool culture in ViraFEST. Scientists isolated CD4+ T cells after a roughly 9-day culture period ended. SARS-CoV-2 infected the person between March and December 2020, as confirmed by PCR. Their cognate antigens are unknown. Sequences were derived from CD4+ T cells from PBMCs cultured with a peptide pool, sampled before COVID-19 vaccination. The receptors derive from a human donor who had a prior SARS-CoV-2 infection.

The chain combines TRBV6-5 with TRBJ2-5; the D is unclear. V was pared by 0 bases and J by 3 bases, with 8 bases between. Germline V CDR1 and CDR2: MNHEY, SVGAGI. The CDR3 has 14 amino acids. The CDR3 protein is CASSYSQLKETQYF. The CDR3 DNA reads as TGTGCCAGCAGTTACTCGCAGTTGAAAGAGACCCAGTACTTC.

This clone was counted between two and nine times. The V call is TRBV7-2, the J call TRBJ2-2; D is unclear. The CDR3 is made up of 18 amino acids. Germline-derived CDR1 and CDR2 are SGHTA and FQGNSA. V was clipped by 5 bases and J by 4 bases, with 23 bases between them. The CDR3 loop is CASSRSWSLSAITGELFF. CDR3 in DNA: TGTGCCAGCAGCCGGAGCTGGTCCCTATCCGCAATCACCGGGGAGCTGTTTTTT.

This sequence joins TRBV2 and TRBJ1-4, with D possibly being TRBD1 (5 bases). The CDR3 is made up of 17 amino acids. With 4 bases removed from V and 4 bases from J, the gap between germline ends came to 19 bases. Looked up from germline, CDR1 is SNHLY and CDR2 is FYNNEI. CDR3 sequence reads: CASSGETGHSNNEKLFF. The DNA of the CDR3 is TGTGCCAGCAGTGGGGAAACCGGACATTCCAATAATGAAAAACTGTTTTTT.

The rearrangement uses TRBV7-2 and TRBJ2-3, with D possibly being TRBD2 (5 bases). This CDR3 comprises 14 residues. The germline V gene has CDR1 SGHTA and CDR2 FQGNSA. Trimming took 2 bases from V and 3 from J, leaving 9 bases between them. The CDR3 DNA is TGTGCCAGCAGCTTAAGGCTAGCTACAGATACGCAGTATTTT. Its protein is CASSLRLATDTQYF.

The rearrangement joins TRBV6-5 to TRBJ2-5; 7 nucleotides match TRBD2. Germline V lookup: CDR1 MNHEY, CDR2 SVGAGI. V shed 7 bases, J shed 5 bases, and the junction held 13 bases outside the gene matches. The CDR3 contains 15 residues. Here the CDR3 reads CASTQPREIGETQYF. The DNA for the CDR3 is TGTGCCAGCACCCAACCGCGGGAGATAGGGGAGACCCAGTACTTC.

CDR3 residues: CASKWETQTQYF. As DNA, the CDR3 is TGTGCCAGCAAGTGGGAGACCCAAACCCAGTACTTC. The genes are TRBV2 and TRBJ2-5; TRBD2 is a possible D gene (5 bases). The CDR3 runs 12 residues. V was shortened by 7 bases and J by 8 bases, with 14 bases between the two germline ends. Germline V CDR1 and CDR2: SNHLY, FYNNEI.

The gene calls are TRBV28 and TRBJ1-4, with D possibly being TRBD1 (6 bases). Germline CDR1 MDHEN, CDR2 SYDVKM. Trimming took 7 bases from V and 2 from J, leaving 14 bases between them. This CDR3 is 15 amino acids long. The CDR3 DNA reads TGTGCCAGCATAGTCGGGGGCCAGACTAATGAAAAACTGTTTTTT. Its translation is CASIVGGQTNEKLFF.

The chain has TRBV3-1 (or the pseudogene TRBV3-2) and TRBJ2-5, with D uncertain. CDR1 is LGHDT and CDR2 is YNNKEL in the germline V gene (reference sequence). The CDR3 spans 14 residues. V was clipped by 0 bases and J by 5 bases, with 10 bases between them. CDR3 bases: TGTGCCAGCAGCCAAGATTTTCTGCGTGAGACCCAGTACTTC. Protein product: CASSQDFLRETQYF.

The chain joins TRBV6-5 to TRBJ1-1; D is possibly TRBD1 (6 bases). Trimming shortened V by 6 bases and J by 3 bases, and 11 bases separated the two germline ends. The length of the CDR3 is 13 residues. The germline gives CDR1 MNHEY, CDR2 SVGAGI. CDR3 coding DNA: TGTGCCAGCAGCACAGGGATGGACACTGAAGCTTTCTTT. It encodes CASSTGMDTEAFF.

This clone was observed a few times. This chain uses TRBV4-1 with TRBJ1-2, with 8 bases fitting TRBD1. J was trimmed by 5 bases and V by 0 bases; bases with no gene match: 11. The CDR3 has 17 residues. Germline lookup yields CDR1 MGHRA and CDR2 YSYEKL. The CDR3 sequence is CASSQDGQGTNLYGYTF. In DNA form, the CDR3 reads TGCGCCAGCAGCCAAGATGGACAGGGAACTAACCTTTATGGCTACACCTTC.

The chain recombines TRBV18 with TRBJ2-5; TRBD2 matches at 13 bases. The ends lost 5 bases at V and 3 bases at J; junction bases unmatched: 12. Germline CDR1 KGHSH, CDR2 LQKENI. CDR3 length: 18 amino acids. The CDR3 DNA reads TGTGCCAGCTCAAGAACCCCCGGGACTAGCGGGAAAAAAGAGACCCAGTACTTC. The encoded protein is CASSRTPGTSGKKETQYF.

This chain links TRBV10-3 with TRBJ1-1; D unresolved. Germline V lookup: CDR1 ENHRY, CDR2 SYGVKD. The V and J ends lost 4 bases and 2 bases respectively, with 11 bases between them. CDR3 size: 14 residues. This chain's CDR3 is CAISGTELNTEAFF. CDR3 nucleotide sequence: TGTGCCATCAGTGGAACAGAGTTAAACACTGAAGCTTTCTTT.

This chain uses TRBV6-1 with TRBJ2-3, with 7 bases fitting TRBD1. This CDR3 is built from 17 residues. Germline V gives CDR1 MNHNS, CDR2 SASEGT. V shed 2 bases and J 5 bases; nucleotides not matched to a gene: 13. For the CDR3, the DNA is TGTGCCAGCAGTGAATCCCCCTTTAGGGGGCCAGGAGATACGCAGTATTTT. Translating it yields CASSESPFRGPGDTQYF.

The CDR3 bases are TGTGCCAGCAGTTACACTGGAGCGGACCGCTCCTACGAGCAGTACTTC. It specifies CASSYTGADRSYEQYF. This chain links TRBV6-5 with TRBJ2-7; a weak D match, TRBD2 (5 bases). Germline V gene data show CDR1 as MNHEY and CDR2 as SVGAGI. V lost 2 bases, J lost 0 bases, and 14 bases lay in between. This CDR3 contains 16 residues.

The chain has TRBV7-8 and TRBJ1-2; tentatively, D is TRBD1 (6 bases). V was pared by 2 bases and J by 1 base, with 20 bases between. The length of the CDR3 is 18 residues. Per germline, CDR1 SGHVS and CDR2 FQNEAQ. In nucleotides, the CDR3 is TGTGCCAGCAGCTTACGGGTGGTGAAGGGGGAGTTTAACTATGGCTACACCTTC. Residues: CASSLRVVKGEFNYGYTF.

The rearrangement links TRBV9 to TRBJ2-3; maybe TRBD2 (5 bases). The CDR3 runs to 15 residues. V lost 0 bases and J lost 0, with 8 bases in between. The germline CDR1 and CDR2 sequences are SGDLS and YYNGEE. In DNA, the CDR3 is TGTGCCAGCAGCGTAGTGGAGGCCAGCACAGATACGCAGTATTTT. This encodes CASSVVEASTDTQYF.

The V call is TRBV5-1, the J call TRBJ1-1; 11 bases fit TRBD1. The CDR3 contains 15 residues. With V trimmed by 3 bases and J by 4 bases, 5 bases remained unmatched. The germline CDR1 and CDR2 sequences are SGHRS and YFSETQ. CDR3 sequence: CASSSPGTGGTEAFF. CDR3 sequence (DNA): TGCGCCAGCAGCTCACCAGGGACAGGGGGCACTGAAGCTTTCTTT.

V and J are TRBV18 and TRBJ2-7; D tentatively reads TRBD1 or TRBD2 (5 bases each). Looked up from germline, CDR1 is KGHSH and CDR2 is LQKENI. CDR3 size: 13 residues. Trimming took off 4 bases at V and 7 bases at J, with 14 bases between the two ends. The chain's CDR3 is CASSLEGSGEQYF. In DNA, the CDR3 is TGTGCCAGCTCACTCGAGGGGTCGGGGGAGCAGTACTTC.

The chain recombines TRBV5-5 with TRBJ2-6; D uncertain. Between the trimmed V and J ends, which lost 5 bases and 0 bases, there was a span of 12 bases. This CDR3 is 16 amino acids long. The V gene's germline CDR1 is SGHKS and CDR2 YYEKEE (reference sequence). In DNA form, the CDR3 reads TGTGCCAGCAGTTCGGGTCTCAGCTCTGGGGCCAACGTCCTGACTTTC. This encodes CASSSGLSSGANVLTF. The variable domain in full, with the rest retrieved from reference TRBV5-5 and TRBJ2-6, is DAGVTQSPTHLIKTRGQQVTLRCSPISGHKSVSWYQQVLGQGPQFIFQYYEKEERGRGNFPDRFSARQFPNYSSELNVNALLLGDSALYLCASSSGLSSGANVLTFGAGSRLTVL.

In its sample, this clone was seen a few times. The chain employs TRBV14 and TRBJ2-1; D may correspond to TRBD1 or TRBD2 (6 bases each). The CDR3 is made up of 15 amino acids. Germline-derived CDR1 and CDR2 are SGHDN and FVKESK. V lost 2 bases and J 6 bases, leaving 14 bases between the germline ends. The CDR3 DNA reads as TGTGCCAGCAGCCAACGCCGGGGGCATATCAATGAGCAGTTCTTC. As protein: CASSQRRGHINEQFF.

The chain is built from TRBV5-1 and TRBJ2-5; the D gene is possibly TRBD2 (7 bases). CDR1 and CDR2 (germline): SGHRS, YFSETQ. This CDR3 has 16 amino acids. V gave up 4 bases and J gave up 2 bases, with 18 bases separating them. The CDR3 bases are TGCGCCAGCAGCCTGGGGGGGGCCGTCATACAAGAGACCCAGTACTTC. The encoded protein is CASSLGGAVIQETQYF.

CDR3 in DNA: TGCAGTGCTAGTCTAGCCGGGGGAGAGACCCAGTACTTC. Amino acids: CSASLAGGETQYF. The V call is TRBV20-1, the J call TRBJ2-5; TRBD2 is a possible D gene (6 bases). The germline V and J ends were trimmed by 3 bases and 4 bases, with 12 bases remaining between them. CDR3 length: 13 amino acids. Looked up from germline, CDR1 is DFQATT and CDR2 is SNEGSKA (reference sequence).

This sequence joins TRBV7-2 and TRBJ2-2; 9 positions agree with TRBD1. With 5 bases clipped from V and 4 bases from J, the junction kept 5 bases outside the gene matches. This CDR3 region has 15 residues. Germline values: CDR1 SGHTA, CDR2 FQGNSA. CDR3: CASSPRTGATGELFF. The CDR3 DNA sequence: TGTGCCAGCAGCCCCCGGACAGGGGCCACCGGGGAGCTGTTTTTT.

The V gene is TRBV2, the J gene TRBJ2-3, with 11 positions matching TRBD2. This CDR3 is built from 18 residues. J was trimmed by 5 bases and V by 3 bases; bases with no gene match: 13. Germline V gene lookup returns CDR1 SNHLY and CDR2 FYNNEI. CDR3 loop: CASSDPSGGQVTGDTQYF. In DNA, the CDR3 is TGTGCCAGCAGTGACCCTAGCGGGGGGCAGGTCACAGGAGATACGCAGTATTTT. Supplemented by reference TRBV2 and TRBJ2-3, the full variable domain reads EPEVTQTPSHQVTQMGQEVILRCVPISNHLYFYWYRQILGQKVEFLVSFYNNEISEKSEIFDDQFSVERPDGSNFTLKIRSTKLEDSAMYFCASSDPSGGQVTGDTQYFGPGTRLTVL.

CDR3 nucleotides: TGCGCCAGCAGCCAAGATCCCGGCGGGGGGGAGGACCTATACGAGCAGTACTTC. As protein: CASSQDPGGGEDLYEQYF. This chain joins TRBV4-3 and TRBJ2-7, with TRBD2 matching over 9 bases. The CDR3 extends over 18 amino acids. V gave up 0 bases and J gave up 4 bases; unmatched junction bases: 13. Germline-derived CDR1 and CDR2 are LGHNA and YSLEER.

V and J are TRBV7-3 and TRBJ2-1; 8 nucleotides match TRBD2. The CDR3 covers 14 residues. J lost 6 bases, V lost 4 bases, and 5 bases had no gene match. CDR1 is SGHTA and CDR2 is FQGTGA in the germline V gene. This CDR3 is CASSSQRESNEQFF. CDR3 DNA: TGTGCCAGCAGCTCCCAGCGGGAGAGCAATGAGCAGTTCTTC.

The rearrangement uses TRBV7-2 and TRBJ2-1; TRBD2 agrees at 9 bases. The germline gives CDR1 SGHTA, CDR2 FQGNSA. The CDR3 has 14 residues. V shed 4 bases and J 6 bases; nucleotides not matched to a gene: 4. This CDR3 is CASSWVAGVNEQFF. CDR3 nucleotides: TGTGCCAGCAGCTGGGTAGCGGGAGTCAATGAGCAGTTCTTC. Looking up the rest from reference TRBV7-2 and TRBJ2-1 gives the full variable domain: GAGVSQSPSNKVTEKGKDVELRCDPISGHTALYWYRQSLGQGLEFLIYFQGNSAPDKSGLPSDRFSAERTGGSVSTLTIQRTQQEDSAVYLCASSWVAGVNEQFFGPGTRLTVL.

The V gene is TRBV7-9, the J gene TRBJ2-5; TRBD1 agrees at 11 bases. Losses at the gene ends were 4 bases for V and 3 bases for J; bases not matched to a gene: 13. The CDR3 is 18 residues long. The germline V gene encodes CDR1 SEHNR and CDR2 FQNEAQ (reference sequence). The CDR3 DNA reads TGTGCCAGCAGCTCCCTTTGGGGGACAGGGGGTCAGGAAGAGACCCAGTACTTC. Encoded protein: CASSSLWGTGGQEETQYF.

This clone was seen only once. The gene calls are TRBV6-2 or TRBV6-3 and TRBJ1-1; tentatively, D is TRBD1 (6 bases). Germline values: CDR1 MNHEY, CDR2 SVGEGT. The CDR3 runs 16 residues. Between the trimmed V and J ends, which lost 2 bases and 1 base, there was a span of 14 bases. CDR3 region: CASSYPFGGQNTEAFF. For the CDR3, the DNA is TGTGCCAGCAGTTACCCGTTCGGGGGACAGAACACTGAAGCTTTCTTT.

The chain uses TRBV6-4 and TRBJ2-2, with TRBD2 matching over 10 bases. V shed 10 bases, J shed 1 base, and the junction held 9 bases outside the gene matches. CDR1 is MRHNA, CDR2 SNTAGT, per germline. The CDR3 sequence is 16 residues long. The CDR3, as DNA: TGTGCCACTTCAGCAAGGACTAGCGGGAACACCGGGGAGCTGTTTTTT. Translated: CATSARTSGNTGELFF.